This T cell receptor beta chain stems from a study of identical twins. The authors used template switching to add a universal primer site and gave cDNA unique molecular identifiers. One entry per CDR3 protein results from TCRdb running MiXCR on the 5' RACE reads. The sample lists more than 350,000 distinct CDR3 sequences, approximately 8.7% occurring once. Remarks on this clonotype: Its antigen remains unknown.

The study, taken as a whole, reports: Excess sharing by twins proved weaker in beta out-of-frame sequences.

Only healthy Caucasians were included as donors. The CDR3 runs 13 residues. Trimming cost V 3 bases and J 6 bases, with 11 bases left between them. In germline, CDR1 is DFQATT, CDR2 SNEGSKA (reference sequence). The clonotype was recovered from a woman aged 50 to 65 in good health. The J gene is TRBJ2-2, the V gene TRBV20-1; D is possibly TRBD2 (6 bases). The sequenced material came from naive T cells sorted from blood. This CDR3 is CSARVGSAGELFF. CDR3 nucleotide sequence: TGCAGTGCTAGGGTCGGGAGCGCCGGGGAGCTGTTTTTT.